These 20 T cell receptor beta chains were sequenced from one sample in a study of T cells in Graves' hyperthyroidism and ophthalmopathy. Amplification yielded TCR beta CDR3 regions, with RNA transcripts as the source. HTBI primers were employed in a first-round RT-PCR of the TCR CDR3. In TCRdb, the multiplex PCR reads were re-called with MiXCR into one record per CDR3 protein. The sample includes about 690,000 distinct CDR3 sequences, 15% to 20% of them seen just once. Sequencing was performed on blood. Source of these receptors: a man in his forties or fifties with Graves' hyperthyroidism.

The rearrangement links TRBV29-1 to TRBJ2-1; 8 nucleotides line up with TRBD2. V shed 2 bases, J shed 5 bases, and the junction held 11 bases outside the gene matches. The CDR3 sequence is 16 residues long. CDR1 is SQVTM and CDR2 is ANQGSEA in the germline V gene. This chain's CDR3 is CSVEMWPGGANNEQFF. The CDR3 DNA reads as TGCAGCGTTGAAATGTGGCCCGGGGGGGCCAACAATGAGCAGTTCTTC.

This clonotype was counted many times. CDR3 region: CASSALTSGDPYEQYF. CDR3 nucleotides: TGTGCCAGCAGCGCGTTAACTAGCGGGGATCCCTACGAGCAGTACTTC. The V gene is TRBV7-9, the J gene TRBJ2-7; TRBD2 matches at 10 bases. Trimming cost V 5 bases and J 2 bases; bases outside gene matches: 9. This CDR3 has 16 residues. The V gene's germline CDR1 is SEHNR and CDR2 FQNEAQ (reference sequence).

V usage is TRBV11-2 and J usage is TRBJ2-3; TRBD2 aligns across 15 bases. V was clipped by 5 bases and J by 6 bases; unmatched bases: 6. This CDR3 is built from 16 residues. Germline V gene lookup returns CDR1 SGHAT and CDR2 FQNNGV. The CDR3 reads CASSPGTSGRFDTQYF. The CDR3 bases are TGTGCCAGCAGCCCCGGGACTAGCGGGAGGTTTGATACGCAGTATTTT.

The chain couples TRBV27 to TRBJ2-3, with TRBD2 as a possible D gene (6 bases). The CDR3 consists of 17 residues. V gave up 6 bases and J gave up 3 bases, with 22 bases separating them. Germline lookup yields CDR1 MNHEY and CDR2 SMNVEV (reference sequence). CDR3: CASRMGLEGARTDTQYF. The CDR3 DNA is TGTGCCAGCAGAATGGGGTTGGAGGGCGCGAGGACAGATACGCAGTATTTT.

The chain carries TRBV20-1 and TRBJ2-1; 11 bases agree with TRBD2. This CDR3 spans 15 amino acids. V lost 6 bases and J lost 6; bases outside the gene matches: 10. CDR1 and CDR2 (germline): DFQATT, SNEGSKA (reference sequence). As DNA, the CDR3 is TGCAGTGCCAGATTTCTAGCGGGAGGCGCCAATGAGCAGTTCTTC. As protein: CSARFLAGGANEQFF.

Concerning this clonotype itself: With a much larger clone just one base away, this may be a read error. The chain couples TRBV2 to TRBJ2-1; TRBD2 aligns across 14 bases. Germline CDR1 is SNHLY and CDR2 is FYNNEI. This CDR3 is built from 17 residues. V trimming: 6 bases; J trimming: 8 bases; junction bases outside the gene matches: 12. The CDR3 spells CASRSCRLAGGHDEQFF. CDR3 coding DNA: TGTGCCAGCAGAAGTTGTAGACTAGCGGGAGGGCACGATGAGCAGTTCTTC.

The rearrangement links TRBV7-3 to TRBJ2-5; weak D call: TRBD1 (6 bases). The V end was cut by 4 bases, the J end by 1 base, with 10 bases between. This CDR3 is 14 amino acids long. Germline V gene data show CDR1 as SGHTA and CDR2 as FQGTGA. The CDR3 DNA is TGTGCCAGCAGCTCAACAGGGACCCAAGAGACCCAGTACTTC. It codes for CASSSTGTQETQYF.

This clonotype was seen a handful of times. The gene calls are TRBV6-2 or TRBV6-3 and TRBJ1-1, with D possibly TRBD1 on 6 matching bases. Trimming pared 2 bases from V and 3 bases from J, leaving 16 bases between. Germline assignment: CDR1 MNHEY and CDR2 SVGEGT. CDR3 length: 16 residues. The CDR3 protein is CASSYPAGPGDTEAFF. In nucleotides, the CDR3 is TGTGCCAGCAGTTACCCGGCGGGACCAGGGGACACTGAAGCTTTCTTT.

The rearrangement uses TRBV20-1 and TRBJ2-1; 8 bases are a match to TRBD1. CDR1 is DFQATT, CDR2 SNEGSKA, per germline (reference sequence). This CDR3 has 15 amino acids. V dropped 0 bases and J dropped 6; count of bases not matched to a gene: 7. The CDR3 coding sequence is TGCAGTGCTAGAGAAAGACAGGGGACCTCCAATGAGCAGTTCTTC. Translating gives CSARERQGTSNEQFF.

This clonotype was recorded many times. The chain employs TRBV9 and TRBJ1-1; 9 nucleotides line up with TRBD1. Unmatched junction bases numbered 3, after V lost 3 bases and J lost 3 bases. Germline loops: CDR1 SGDLS, CDR2 YYNGEE. The CDR3 runs to 14 residues. In DNA form, the CDR3 reads TGTGCCAGCAGCGCATGGGACAGGGACACTGAAGCTTTCTTT. This translates into CASSAWDRDTEAFF.

The V call is TRBV29-1, the J call TRBJ1-2, with a possible D match to TRBD1 (5 bases). Trimming cost V 4 bases and J 5 bases, with 11 bases left between them. CDR1 and CDR2 (germline): SQVTM, ANQGSEA. The CDR3 spans 12 residues. The CDR3 bases are TGCAGCGTTGGACAGCTCGAGTATGGCTACACCTTC. This codes for CSVGQLEYGYTF.

The V and J genes are TRBV10-1 and TRBJ2-2, with a tentative D call TRBD1 (5 bases). The CDR3 runs 12 residues. Trimming cost V 6 bases and J 6 bases, with 8 bases left between them. Germline values: CDR1 WNHNN, CDR2 SYGVQD (reference sequence). CDR3 sequence (DNA): TGCGCCAGCAGAAAGGGGCCCGGGGAGCTGTTTTTT. Amino acids: CASRKGPGELFF.

This clonotype was detected only a few times. This chain uses TRBV29-1 with TRBJ1-1; D not resolved. With 6 bases removed from V and 7 bases from J, the gap between germline ends came to 21 bases. CDR1 is SQVTM, CDR2 ANQGSEA, per germline. The CDR3 runs 14 residues. The CDR3 sequence is CSVGDPYLGDEAFF. The CDR3, as DNA: TGCAGCGTCGGAGATCCCTATCTTGGAGATGAAGCTTTCTTT.

There are many counts of this clonotype. At one end the junction does not follow the germline gene, possibly because of a read error. V gene TRBV2 combines with J gene TRBJ1-5; D ambiguous. The CDR3 is made up of 15 amino acids. CDR1 and CDR2 from the germline V gene are SNHLY and FYNNEI. The CDR3 coding sequence is TGTGCCAGCAGTCTGACCACAGCCGGCAATCAACCCCAGCATTTT. This gives the protein CASSLTTAGNQPQHF.

V usage is TRBV4-3 and J usage is TRBJ2-1; 12 bases map to TRBD2. The germline V gene has CDR1 LGHNA and CDR2 YSLEER. After removal of 0 bases from V and 5 bases from J, the junction contained 23 bases not matched to a gene. The CDR3 contains 23 residues. CDR3 sequence reads: CASSQDIVRGPRTTSGRNNEQFF. The CDR3 region has the DNA TGCGCCAGCAGCCAAGATATTGTCAGGGGGCCGCGAACCACTAGCGGGAGGAACAATGAGCAGTTCTTC.

The chain has TRBV15 and TRBJ1-5, with D possibly matching TRBD1 (5 bases). This CDR3 spans 13 amino acids. Trimming removed 5 bases at V and 6 bases at J, with 11 bases between. The germline CDR1 and CDR2 sequences are LNHNV and YYDKDF (reference sequence). The CDR3 DNA sequence: TGTGCCACCAGCGGGCAGGGACGTCAGCCCCAGCATTTT. Amino acids: CATSGQGRQPQHF.

This clonotype was observed many times. This chain uses TRBV18 with TRBJ1-6, with D perhaps TRBD1 (6 bases). Germline CDR1 KGHSH, CDR2 LQKENI. The CDR3 runs to 14 residues. V was cut by 4 bases and J by 10 bases, with 14 bases left in between. Written as DNA, the CDR3 is TGTGCCAGCTCACTGACCAGGGGACTGTCACCCCTCCACTTT. This sequence encodes CASSLTRGLSPLHF.

This clonotype turned up a few times. V usage is TRBV7-2 and J usage is TRBJ1-5, with no clear D. The length of the CDR3 is 16 residues. The V and J ends lost 4 bases and 0 bases respectively, with 13 bases between them. Germline values: CDR1 SGHTA, CDR2 FQGNSA. The CDR3 reads CASSSKAFYSNQPQHF. The CDR3, as DNA: TGTGCCAGCAGCTCGAAGGCTTTCTATAGCAATCAGCCCCAGCATTTT.

This clonotype was counted only a few times. This chain connects TRBV5-1 to TRBJ1-5, with 7 nucleotides matching TRBD1. Trimming cost V 2 bases and J 1 base; bases outside gene matches: 9. From germline, CDR1 is SGHRS and CDR2 YFSETQ. CDR3 length: 17 residues. CDR3 bases: TGCGCCAGCAGCTTAGGTACAGGGGACTTAAGCAATCAGCCCCAGCATTTT. It is translated as CASSLGTGDLSNQPQHF.

The table lists this clonotype with many counts. The chain uses TRBV11-2 and TRBJ2-4; D possibly corresponds to TRBD2 (5 bases). Germline CDR1 reads SGHAT; CDR2 reads FQNNGV. V was clipped by 3 bases and J by 6 bases, with 9 bases between them. The CDR3 is 13 residues long. This chain's CDR3 is CASSFTGLNIQYF. In nucleotides, the CDR3 is TGTGCCAGCAGCTTTACGGGGTTAAACATTCAGTACTTC.